This T cell receptor beta chain was documented in a study of T cells expressing NK-cell markers (dated by TCRdb to about 2020). Turning to the overall study: Three sorted T-cell subsets (CD3+CD56+NKG2C+, CD3+CD56+NKG2C- and CD3+CD56-NKG2C+) from seven to nine donors had their TCR beta-chain repertoires profiled. Among the eight sequenced donors, only one was HCMV-seronegative, while the other seven were HCMV-seropositive. The study sequenced eight donors, all healthy volunteers chosen at random: three men and five women. Sequencing of the libraries produced 2 x 150 bp reads on Illumina HiSeq 2000/2500, MiSeq or NextSeq. The investigation overall reported the following: Whether the expanded NKG2C-expressing T cell clones were specific for HCMV antigens was left unclear. In more than 5 donors, the dominant CD3+CD56+NKG2C+ clonotypes were found to rank among the top 10 CD8+ clonotypes and to make up about 1.0-7.5% of CD8+ T cells. Those dominant clonotypes were again the most abundant among CD3+CD56-NKG2C+ cells in several donors, at 28.3-60.1%.

Sequencing was performed on an Illumina HiSeq 2000. The TCR beta cDNA libraries were made using 5'RACE template switching, a step that added both a universal primer site and unique molecular identifiers. Synthesis of cDNA was primed from the TCR beta constant segment and was followed by two consecutive PCR amplification steps. Processing in the source paper ran as follows. Reads were demultiplexed and grouped by UMI with MIGEC, and clonotypes were assembled and quantified with MiTCR. To remove erroneous sequences, TCR cDNA sequences were retained only when supported by two or more reads. The tcR package was used for downstream repertoire analysis, and clonotypes were matched between fractions using CDR3 nucleotide sequence together with V segment. VDJmatch was used to annotate antigen specificity against VDJdb, with one amino acid substitution in CDR3 allowed. Reprocessed by TCRdb, the reads give a single entry per CDR3 protein sequence, without DNA. These V and J calls are TCRdb output, not the study's own analysis. The table for this sample shows hundreds of thousands of distinct CDR3 sequences. Roughly 5.4% of the sample rests with the top ten.

HCMV serostatus was determined by detecting HCMV-specific IgG in serum with a commercial ELISA kit. Ficoll density gradient centrifugation was used to isolate peripheral blood mononuclear cells from blood. A word on this clonotype: Its antigen target is currently unknown.

From cysteine to phenylalanine, the CDR3 is 14 amino acids long. There is no recorded DNA. According to the germline V gene, CDR1 reads SNHLY and CDR2 reads FYNNEI. The V and J segments used are TRBV2 and TRBJ1-6. This TCR was recovered from a man aged 18-69 years in good health. The source material was blood T cells: a sorted CD56 or NKG2C T cell subset, CD4+ or CD8+ T cells, or bulk PBMC T cells (not recorded which). This receptor carries the CDR3 CASGETYPNSPLHF.